This T cell receptor (beta chain) stems from a study of Graves' ophthalmopathy and Graves' hyperthyroidism. Study-level results: Ophthalmopathy and stable hyperthyroidism were discriminated by a 13-signature model, with about 90% sensitivity and approximately 78% specificity. Ophthalmopathy progression was predicted with roughly 68% sensitivity and approximately 72% specificity. Most thyroid clonotypes with frequency above 0.001 were detected in blood too.

This clonotype was counted ten times or more. Its antigen is unknown. This CDR3 spans 15 amino acids. Germline CDR1 and CDR2: SQVTM and ANQGSEA. Trimming took 3 bases from V and 0 from J; bases not matched to a gene: 8. Amplification of the TCR beta CDR3 regions used RNA transcripts (as template). First-round RT-PCR relied on HTBI primers, and a second-round multiplex PCR came next. TCRdb re-called the multiplex PCR reads through MiXCR, storing one row per CDR3 protein. The sample lists more than 1,000,000 distinct CDR3 sequences; about two fifths were seen once. Specimen: peripheral blood or thyroid tissue (not recorded which). The TCR comes from an adult man with Graves' hyperthyroidism. This chain uses TRBV29-1 with TRBJ2-7; TRBD1 matches 7 bases. The CDR3, as DNA: TGCAGCGTTGATAGGGGACAGTCAAACTCCTACGAGCAGTACTTC. This encodes CSVDRGQSNSYEQYF.